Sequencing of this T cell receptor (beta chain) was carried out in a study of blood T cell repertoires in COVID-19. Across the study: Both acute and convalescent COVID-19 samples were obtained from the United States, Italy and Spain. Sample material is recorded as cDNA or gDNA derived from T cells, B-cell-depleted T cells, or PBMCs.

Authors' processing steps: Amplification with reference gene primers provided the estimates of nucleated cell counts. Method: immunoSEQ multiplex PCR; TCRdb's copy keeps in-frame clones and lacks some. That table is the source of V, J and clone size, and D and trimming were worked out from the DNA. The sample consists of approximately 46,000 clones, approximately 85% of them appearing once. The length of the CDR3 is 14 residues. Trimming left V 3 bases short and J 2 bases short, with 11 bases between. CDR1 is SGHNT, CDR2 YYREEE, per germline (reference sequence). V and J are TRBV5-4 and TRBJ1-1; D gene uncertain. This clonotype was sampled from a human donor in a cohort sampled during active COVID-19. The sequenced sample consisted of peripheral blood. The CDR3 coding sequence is TGTGCCAGCAGCTCGCTAAGAGCAAACACTGAAGCTTTCTTT. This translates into CASSSLRANTEAFF.